The 21 T cell receptor beta chains below were found in one sample sequenced in a study of molecular identifiers for immune sequencing clone quantification. TCRdb reprocessed the PCR reads with MiXCR, giving one entry per CDR3 protein. The sample has some 580,000 distinct CDR3 sequences; less than 30% are singletons. The material sequenced was naive CD8+ T cells from blood, with Jurkat cell RNA spiked in. Noted subset: FACS-sorted CD8+CD4-CCR7+CD45RA+ naive T cells. All receptors come from a human donor in good health. Some libraries in this study had Jurkat cell RNA spiked in.

This clonotype occurred many times. The rearrangement links TRBV6-2 or TRBV6-3 to TRBJ1-1; D may be TRBD1 (5 bases). V dropped 0 bases and J dropped 0 bases, with 17 bases sitting between them. Looked up from germline, CDR1 is MNHEY and CDR2 is SVGEGT. The CDR3 spans 18 residues. In DNA, the CDR3 is TGTGCCAGCAGTTACTCGGACGACCCTGACAGTTTGAACACTGAAGCTTTCTTT. Its protein is CASSYSDDPDSLNTEAFF.

This clonotype was observed at least ten times. V and J are TRBV9 and TRBJ2-6; D unresolved. This CDR3 has 14 residues. Trimming removed 4 bases at V and 0 bases at J, with 5 bases between. CDR1 SGDLS and CDR2 YYNGEE come from the germline V gene. The CDR3 here is CASSFNSGANVLTF. The DNA of the CDR3 is TGTGCCAGCAGCTTTAACTCTGGGGCCAACGTCCTGACTTTC.

This sequence joins TRBV13 and TRBJ1-2; TRBD1 matches 8 bases. This CDR3 comprises 14 residues. The V gene end was trimmed by 5 bases and the J gene end by 3 bases; junction bases not matched to a gene: 5. Germline-derived CDR1 and CDR2 are PRHDT and FYEKMQ (reference sequence). The CDR3 nucleotides read TGTGCCAGCAGCGCCGGACAGGGAGACTATGGCTACACCTTC. This encodes CASSAGQGDYGYTF.

In this sample, this clonotype turned up a few times. This clone may be a read error of a much larger clone one base away. The CDR3 reads CSAADGELFF. The CDR3 nucleotides read TGCAGCGCTGCTGACGGGGAGCTGTTTTTT. This rearrangement joins TRBV29-1 to TRBJ2-2, with D unclear. The germline CDR1 and CDR2 sequences are SQVTM and ANQGSEA. V dropped 7 bases and J dropped 7 bases, with 7 bases sitting between them. CDR3 length equals 10 residues.

With respect to this clonotype: A single base separates this from a much larger clone, so it may be a read error. The final CDR3 position lacks the conserved phenylalanine or tryptophan, pointing to a likely read error. The chain is built from TRBV7-7 and TRBJ2-1; 7 bases match TRBD2. The CDR3 spans 17 residues. Germline assignment: CDR1 SSHAT and CDR2 FNYEAQ (reference sequence). In nucleotides, the CDR3 is TGTGCTAGCAGCTTAGAGCCGGGAGGAAGGTCCGTAAATGAGCAGTTCTGC. Encoded protein: CASSLEPGGRSVNEQFC.

A few counts support this clonotype. This chain uses TRBV19 with TRBJ2-1, with D possibly matching TRBD1 (7 bases). The CDR3 contains 13 residues. Germline loops: CDR1 LNHDA, CDR2 SQIVND (reference sequence). V lost 10 bases to trimming and J lost 2 bases, with 12 bases between them. The CDR3 nucleotides are TGTGCCACAGGGGGGACCACCTACAATGAGCAGTTCTTC. Its translation is CATGGTTYNEQFF.

The sample holds many counts of this clonotype. The rearrangement uses TRBV7-9 and TRBJ1-1, with a tentative D call TRBD1 (6 bases). The V end was cut by 4 bases, the J end by 5 bases, with 20 bases between. The CDR3 totals 16 residues. Germline CDR1 reads SEHNR; CDR2 reads FQNEAQ (reference sequence). As DNA, the CDR3 is TGTGCCAGCAGCTCCGCCTCACAGGGCGGGGGGACTGAAGCTTTCTTT. Translating it yields CASSSASQGGGTEAFF.

Note on this clonotype: A much larger clone lies a single base off, so this may be a read error. Lacking the conserved final phenylalanine or tryptophan, this CDR3 likely reflects a read error. The rearrangement uses TRBV2 and TRBJ1-5; D gene ambiguous. The V gene lost 1 base and the J gene lost 5 bases, with 9 bases spanning the gap. CDR1 is SNHLY and CDR2 is FYNNEI in the germline V gene. The CDR3 has 14 residues. DNA for the CDR3: TGTGCCAGCAGTGAAGGGGCGACACATCAGCCCCAGCATTCT. The encoded protein is CASSEGATHQPQHS.

DNA for the CDR3: TGCGCCAGCAGCCAAGAGAGATACTCCTACAATGAGCAGTTCTTC. It codes for CASSQERYSYNEQFF. The chain links TRBV4-1 to TRBJ2-1; D not certain. This CDR3 spans 15 amino acids. Germline loops: CDR1 MGHRA, CDR2 YSYEKL. With 0 bases removed from V and 0 bases from J, the gap between germline ends came to 6 bases.

Many counts were recorded for this clonotype. This rearrangement joins TRBV5-1 to TRBJ2-3, with 7 bases aligning to TRBD1. This CDR3 has 15 residues. Germline V lookup: CDR1 SGHRS, CDR2 YFSETQ. With V trimmed by 3 bases and J by 5 bases, 9 bases remained unmatched. CDR3 region: CASSWRQGERDTQYF. CDR3 nucleotides: TGCGCCAGCAGCTGGAGACAGGGCGAAAGAGATACGCAGTATTTT.

This clonotype has a count of ten or more. The chain joins TRBV5-6 to TRBJ2-3, with 8 bases aligning to TRBD2. This CDR3 has 12 amino acids. The trim removed 10 bases at V and 5 bases at J, leaving 6 bases unmatched. The germline CDR1 and CDR2 sequences are SGHDT and YYEEEE. The CDR3 protein is CASASGGDTQYF. The CDR3 DNA reads TGTGCCTCCGCCAGCGGGGGAGATACGCAGTATTTT.

There are a few counts of this clonotype. This chain uses TRBV19 with TRBJ2-1; no firm D call. With 3 bases removed from V and 8 bases from J, the gap between germline ends came to 8 bases. The CDR3 contains 12 residues. Germline V gene sequence: CDR1 LNHDA, CDR2 SQIVND (reference sequence). CDR3 sequence reads: CASSMSPYEQFF. CDR3 DNA: TGTGCCAGTAGTATGAGTCCCTATGAGCAGTTCTTC.

There are many counts of this clonotype. The J gene is TRBJ2-7, the V gene TRBV7-9; a possible D gene is TRBD2 (5 bases). This CDR3 has 16 residues. The V and J ends lost 2 bases and 7 bases respectively, with 21 bases between them. CDR1 is SEHNR and CDR2 is FQNEAQ in the germline V gene (reference sequence). The CDR3, as DNA: TGTGCCAGCAGCTTATATTTTGGTGTACCCGGCGGGGAGCAGTACTTC. As protein: CASSLYFGVPGGEQYF.

Concerning this clonotype: This may arise from a read error, as a much more abundant clone is one base away. The chain recombines TRBV29-1 with TRBJ2-7; maybe TRBD2 (5 bases). The V gene's germline CDR1 is SQVTM and CDR2 ANQGSEA. The V gene lost 4 bases and the J gene lost 2 bases, with 12 bases spanning the gap. This CDR3 region has 13 residues. CDR3 protein: CSVVLSGPYEQYF. The CDR3 coding sequence is TGCAGCGTTGTTCTCAGCGGTCCCTACGAGCAGTACTTC.

This clonotype occurred many times. The chain recombines TRBV11-2 with TRBJ2-3, with unresolved D. V gave up 6 bases and J gave up 4 bases, with 14 bases separating them. The CDR3 is 14 amino acids. The germline V gene has CDR1 SGHAT and CDR2 FQNNGV. The CDR3 DNA reads as TGTGCCAGCAGTCTAGGGTTCGGGCCAGATACGCAGTATTTT. Translating it yields CASSLGFGPDTQYF.

This clonotype was found a few times. V is TRBV5-5 and J is TRBJ2-7; the D gene could be TRBD1 or TRBD2 (5 bases each). The CDR3 contains 15 residues. Germline V lookup: CDR1 SGHKS, CDR2 YYEKEE (reference sequence). Trimming shortened V by 5 bases and J by 2 bases, and 17 bases separated the two germline ends. Here the CDR3 reads CASSYEPGPTYEQYF. The DNA for the CDR3 is TGTGCCAGCAGTTACGAACCGGGACCCACCTACGAGCAGTACTTC.

The chain uses TRBV7-9 and TRBJ1-4; D unresolved. CDR1 is SEHNR and CDR2 is FQNEAQ in the germline V gene (reference sequence). The CDR3 spans 15 residues. V lost 5 bases, J lost 10 bases, and 20 bases lay in between. The CDR3 spells CASSREEVQSGKLFF. DNA of the CDR3: TGTGCCAGCAGCCGAGAAGAGGTACAGAGTGGAAAACTGTTTTTT.

Comments on this clonotype: Given a much more abundant clone one base away, this may be a read error. The CDR3 nucleotides are TGTGCCAGCAGCATTGGACTAGCGGGGGGGCGAGAGACCCAGTACTTC. It encodes CASSIGLAGGRETQYF. This chain joins TRBV7-9 and TRBJ2-5; 15 bases fit TRBD2. J lost 4 bases, V lost 5 bases, and 5 bases had no gene match. The CDR3 totals 16 residues. Germline CDR1 is SEHNR and CDR2 is FQNEAQ (reference sequence).

Points on this clonotype: It may be a read error: a sequence one base away is much more abundant. This chain connects TRBV7-9 to TRBJ2-7; either TRBD1 or TRBD2 may supply D (5 bases each). There are 14 residues in the CDR3. The V gene's germline CDR1 is SEHNR and CDR2 FQNEAQ (reference sequence). The CDR3 DNA follows: TGTGCCAGCAGCTTGGCAGGGACGATCTACGAGCGGTACTTC. Its translation: CASSLAGTIYERYF.

A remark on this clonotype: Given a much more abundant clone one base away, this may be a read error. The J gene is TRBJ2-7, the V gene TRBV30; perhaps TRBD1 as D (5 bases). The CDR3 is made up of 12 amino acids. CDR1 is GTSNPN, CDR2 SVGIG, per germline (reference sequence). Here the CDR3 reads CAWKDKAYGQYF. CDR3 bases: TGTGCCTGGAAGGACAAAGCCTACGGGCAGTACTTC.

The chain links TRBV27 to TRBJ2-3; tentative D call: TRBD2 (5 bases). CDR1 and CDR2 (germline): MNHEY, SMNVEV (reference sequence). V was cut by 6 bases and J by 2 bases, with 15 bases left in between. The CDR3 totals 15 residues. CDR3 DNA: TGTGCCAGCAGAACCCGACTAAACCCCACAGATACGCAGTATTTT. Its translation is CASRTRLNPTDTQYF.